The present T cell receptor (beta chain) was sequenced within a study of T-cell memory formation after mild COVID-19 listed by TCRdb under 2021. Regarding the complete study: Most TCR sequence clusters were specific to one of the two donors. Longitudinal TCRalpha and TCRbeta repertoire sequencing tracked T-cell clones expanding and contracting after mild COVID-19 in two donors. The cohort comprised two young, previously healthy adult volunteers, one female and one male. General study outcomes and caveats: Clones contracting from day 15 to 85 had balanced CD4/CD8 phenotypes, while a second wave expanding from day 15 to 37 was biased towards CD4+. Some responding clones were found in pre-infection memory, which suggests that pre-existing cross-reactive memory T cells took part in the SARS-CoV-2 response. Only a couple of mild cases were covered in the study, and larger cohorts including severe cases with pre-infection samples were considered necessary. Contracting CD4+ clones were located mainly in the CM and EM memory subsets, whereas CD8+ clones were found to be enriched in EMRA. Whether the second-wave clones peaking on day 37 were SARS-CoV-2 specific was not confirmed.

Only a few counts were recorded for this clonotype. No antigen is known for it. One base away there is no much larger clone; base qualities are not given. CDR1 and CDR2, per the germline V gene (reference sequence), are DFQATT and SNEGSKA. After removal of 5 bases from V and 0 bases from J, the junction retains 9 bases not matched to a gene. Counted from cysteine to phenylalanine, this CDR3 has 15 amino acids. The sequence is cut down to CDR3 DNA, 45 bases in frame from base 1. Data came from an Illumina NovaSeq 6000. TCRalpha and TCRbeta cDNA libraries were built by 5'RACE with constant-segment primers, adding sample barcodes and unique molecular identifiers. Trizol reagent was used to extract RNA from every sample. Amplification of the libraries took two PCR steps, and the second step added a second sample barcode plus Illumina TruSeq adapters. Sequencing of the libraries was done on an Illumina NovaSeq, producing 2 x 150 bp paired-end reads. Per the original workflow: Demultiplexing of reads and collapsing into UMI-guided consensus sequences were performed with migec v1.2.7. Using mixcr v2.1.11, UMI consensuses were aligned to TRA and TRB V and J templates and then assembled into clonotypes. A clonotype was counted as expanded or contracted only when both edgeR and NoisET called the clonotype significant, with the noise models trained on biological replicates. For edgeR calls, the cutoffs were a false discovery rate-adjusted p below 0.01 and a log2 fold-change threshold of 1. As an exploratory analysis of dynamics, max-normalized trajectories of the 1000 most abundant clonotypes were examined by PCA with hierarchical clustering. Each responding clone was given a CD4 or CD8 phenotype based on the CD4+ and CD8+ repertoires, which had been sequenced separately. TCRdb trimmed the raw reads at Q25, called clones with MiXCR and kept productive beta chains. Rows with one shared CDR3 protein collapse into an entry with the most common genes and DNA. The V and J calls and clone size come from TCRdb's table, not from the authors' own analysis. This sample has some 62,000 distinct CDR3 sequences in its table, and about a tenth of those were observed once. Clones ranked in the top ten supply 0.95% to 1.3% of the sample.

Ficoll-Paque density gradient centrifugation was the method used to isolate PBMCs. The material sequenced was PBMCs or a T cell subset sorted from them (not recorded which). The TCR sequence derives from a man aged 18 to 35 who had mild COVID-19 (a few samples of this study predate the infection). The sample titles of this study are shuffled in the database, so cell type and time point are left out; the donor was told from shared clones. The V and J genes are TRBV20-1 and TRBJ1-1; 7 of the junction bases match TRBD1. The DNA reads TGCAGTGCTTTTAGTTCGACAGGGCTGAACACTGAAGCTTTCTTT. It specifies CSAFSSTGLNTEAFF.